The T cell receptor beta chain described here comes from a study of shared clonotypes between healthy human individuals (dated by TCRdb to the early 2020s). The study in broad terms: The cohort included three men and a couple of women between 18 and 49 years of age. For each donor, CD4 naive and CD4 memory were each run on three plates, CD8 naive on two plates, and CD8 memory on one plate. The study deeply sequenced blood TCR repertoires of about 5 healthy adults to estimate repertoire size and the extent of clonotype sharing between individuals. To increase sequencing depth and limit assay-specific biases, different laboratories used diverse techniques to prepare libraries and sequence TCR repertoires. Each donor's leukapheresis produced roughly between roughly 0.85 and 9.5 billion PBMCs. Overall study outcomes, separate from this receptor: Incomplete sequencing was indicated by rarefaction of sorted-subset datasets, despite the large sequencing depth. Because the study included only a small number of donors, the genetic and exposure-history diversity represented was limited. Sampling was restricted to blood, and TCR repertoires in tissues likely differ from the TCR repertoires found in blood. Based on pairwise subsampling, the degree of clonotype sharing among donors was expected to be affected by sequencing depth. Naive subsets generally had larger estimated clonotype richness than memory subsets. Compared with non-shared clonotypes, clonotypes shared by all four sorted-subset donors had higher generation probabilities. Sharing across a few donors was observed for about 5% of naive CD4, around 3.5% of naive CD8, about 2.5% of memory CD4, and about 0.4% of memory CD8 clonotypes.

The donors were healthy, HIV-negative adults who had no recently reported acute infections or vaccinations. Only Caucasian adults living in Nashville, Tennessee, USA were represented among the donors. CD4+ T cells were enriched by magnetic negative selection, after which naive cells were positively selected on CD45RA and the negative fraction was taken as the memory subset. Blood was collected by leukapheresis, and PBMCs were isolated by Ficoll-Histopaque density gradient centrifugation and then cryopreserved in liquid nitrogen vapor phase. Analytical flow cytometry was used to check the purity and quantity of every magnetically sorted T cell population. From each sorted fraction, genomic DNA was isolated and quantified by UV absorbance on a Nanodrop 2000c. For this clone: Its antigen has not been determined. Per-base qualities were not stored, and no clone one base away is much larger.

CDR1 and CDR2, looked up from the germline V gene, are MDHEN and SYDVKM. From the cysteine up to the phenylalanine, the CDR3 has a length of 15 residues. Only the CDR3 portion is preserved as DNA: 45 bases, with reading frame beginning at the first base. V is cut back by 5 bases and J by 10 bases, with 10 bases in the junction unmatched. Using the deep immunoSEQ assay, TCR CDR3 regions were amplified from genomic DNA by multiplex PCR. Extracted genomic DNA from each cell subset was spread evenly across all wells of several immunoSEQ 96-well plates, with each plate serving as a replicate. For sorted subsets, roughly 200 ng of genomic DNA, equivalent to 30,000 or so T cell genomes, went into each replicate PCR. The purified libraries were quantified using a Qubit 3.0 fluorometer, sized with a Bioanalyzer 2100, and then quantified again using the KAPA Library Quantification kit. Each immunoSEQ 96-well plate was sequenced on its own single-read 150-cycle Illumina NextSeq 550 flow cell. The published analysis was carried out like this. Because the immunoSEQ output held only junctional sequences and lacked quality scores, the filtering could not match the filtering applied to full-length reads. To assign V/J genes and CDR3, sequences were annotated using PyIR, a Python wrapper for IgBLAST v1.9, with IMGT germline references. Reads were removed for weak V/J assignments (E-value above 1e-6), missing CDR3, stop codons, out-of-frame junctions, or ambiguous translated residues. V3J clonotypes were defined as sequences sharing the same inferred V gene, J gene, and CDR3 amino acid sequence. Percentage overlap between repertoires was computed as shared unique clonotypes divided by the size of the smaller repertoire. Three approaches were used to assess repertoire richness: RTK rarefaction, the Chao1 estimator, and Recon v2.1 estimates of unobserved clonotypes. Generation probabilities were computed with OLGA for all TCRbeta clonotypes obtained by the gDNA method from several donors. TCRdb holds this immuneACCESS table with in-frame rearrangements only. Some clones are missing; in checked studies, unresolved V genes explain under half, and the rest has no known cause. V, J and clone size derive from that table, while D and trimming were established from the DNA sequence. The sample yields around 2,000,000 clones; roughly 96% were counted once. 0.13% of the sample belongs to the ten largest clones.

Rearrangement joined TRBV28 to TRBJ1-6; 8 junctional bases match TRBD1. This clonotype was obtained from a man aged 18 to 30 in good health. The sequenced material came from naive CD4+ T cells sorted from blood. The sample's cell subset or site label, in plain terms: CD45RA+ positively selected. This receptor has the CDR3 CASSRSQGAGSPLHF. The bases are TGTGCCAGCAGTCGCTCGCAGGGGGCAGGATCACCCCTCCACTTT. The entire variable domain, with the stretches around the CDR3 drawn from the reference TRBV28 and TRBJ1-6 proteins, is DVKVTQSSRYLVKRTGEKVFLECVQDMDHENMFWYRQDPGLGLRLIYFSYDVKMKEKGDIPEGYSVSREKKERFSLILESASTNQTSMYLCASSRSQGAGSPLHFGNGTRLTVT.